This T cell receptor beta chain was recovered during a study of vaccination effects on CD4 cells after COVID-19. Regarding this clone: What it recognizes is unknown.

Measured with immunoSEQ multiplex PCR; TCRdb has only the in-frame clones, and not every one. Of some 68,000 clones detected, roughly three quarters appear once; the ten largest clones hold approximately 3.7%. Expansion of antigen-specific CD4+ T cells with viral peptide pools was carried out by the ViraFEST assay before sequencing. Following a roughly 11-day culture, CD4+ T cells were purified. The healthy vaccine recipients, who had no prior SARS-CoV-2 infection, showed negative nucleocapsid antibodies. With 8.5 to 10 ug/ml peptides and 7.5 to 10 IU/ml IL-2, a few million PBMC per well were cultured. The sample consisted of CD4+ T cells from PBMCs cultured with HCoV-OC43 spike peptides, taken before COVID-19 vaccination. Described subset: HCoV-OC43 spike overlapping peptide pool stimulation. The receptor comes from a human donor who received a COVID-19 vaccine.

The CDR3: CASSIQAGPYEQYV. The CDR3 DNA reads TGTGCCAGTAGTATCCAGGCCGGACCCTACGAGCAGTACGTC. The chain uses TRBV19 and TRBJ2-7; D not certain. CDR3 size: 14 residues. Trimming stripped 3 bases from V and 2 bases from J, with 11 bases between. Germline V gives CDR1 LNHDA, CDR2 SQIVND (reference sequence).